One and the same sample provided the 13 T cell receptor beta chains below, sequenced in a study of blood T cell repertoires in COVID-19. Using immunoSEQ multiplex PCR, the repertoire was profiled, and TCRdb retains in-frame clones only, with some absent. The table has about 140,000 clones, roughly 90% seen once. The material sequenced was peripheral blood. The source of these receptors is a man in his sixties or seventies with acute or convalescent COVID-19.

The chain combines TRBV3-1 (or the pseudogene TRBV3-2) with TRBJ1-4; perhaps TRBD1 as D (5 bases). The length of the CDR3 is 12 residues. V was trimmed by 8 bases and J by 8 bases, leaving 12 bases between them. CDR1 and CDR2 (germline): LGHDT, YNNKEL (reference sequence). CDR3: CASATWGEKLFF. The CDR3 DNA sequence: TGTGCCAGCGCCACGTGGGGCGAAAAACTGTTTTTT.

This clone was seen a few times. This specimen includes other DNA sequences encoding the same CDR3. The gene calls are TRBV7-9 and TRBJ1-2, with 12 bases that match TRBD1. Germline values: CDR1 SEHNR, CDR2 FQNEAQ (reference sequence). This CDR3 has 14 amino acids. V lost 4 bases and J lost 4; bases outside the gene matches: 1. The CDR3 reads CASSSGQGAYGYTF. CDR3 DNA sequence: TGTGCCAGCAGCTCGGGACAGGGGGCCTATGGCTACACCTTC.

The CDR3 spells CASSPPNQMNTEAFF. CDR3 sequence (DNA): TGTGCCAGCTCACCACCAAATCAGATGAACACTGAAGCTTTCTTT. The chain uses TRBV18 and TRBJ1-1, with D unresolved. CDR3 length: 15 residues. Germline CDR1 KGHSH, CDR2 LQKENI. Trimming pared 0 bases from V and 0 bases from J, leaving 8 bases between.

J is TRBJ2-6 and V is TRBV19, with 8 bases aligning to TRBD1. The CDR3 runs 19 residues. V dropped 3 bases and J dropped 3; count of bases not matched to a gene: 13. CDR1 is LNHDA and CDR2 is SQIVND in the germline V gene (reference sequence). The DNA for the CDR3 is TGTGCCAGTAGTATTCGGGGACAGGCGGTCTCGGGTGGGGCCAACGTCCTGACTTTC. Translation gives CASSIRGQAVSGGANVLTF.

This chain links TRBV12-3 or TRBV12-4 with TRBJ2-5; possibly TRBD2 for D (5 bases). This CDR3 has 13 amino acids. Trimming cost V 3 bases and J 7 bases, with 12 bases left between them. Here the CDR3 DNA reads TGTGCCAGCAGTTTTCTGGACGCGGGGACCCAGTACTTC. Amino acid sequence: CASSFLDAGTQYF.

This clone has just a few counts. This chain links TRBV28 with TRBJ2-7; 13 positions match TRBD2. The CDR3 has 16 amino acids. Looked up from germline, CDR1 is MDHEN and CDR2 is SYDVKM. V trimming: 5 bases; J trimming: 4 bases; junction bases outside the gene matches: 8. CDR3 region: CASSTGLAGVEYEQYF. Here the CDR3 DNA reads TGTGCCAGCAGTACCGGACTAGCGGGAGTCGAGTACGAGCAGTACTTC. Looking up the rest from reference TRBV28 and TRBJ2-7 gives the full variable domain: DVKVTQSSRYLVKRTGEKVFLECVQDMDHENMFWYRQDPGLGLRLIYFSYDVKMKEKGDIPEGYSVSREKKERFSLILESASTNQTSMYLCASSTGLAGVEYEQYFGPGTRLTVT.

The chain is built from TRBV18 and TRBJ2-5; no definite D call. This CDR3 has 13 residues. Germline loops: CDR1 KGHSH, CDR2 LQKENI. V lost 4 bases and J 1 base, leaving 7 bases between the germline ends. The CDR3 coding sequence is TGTGCCAGCTCACGAGGTATCCAAGAGACCCAGTACTTC. This codes for CASSRGIQETQYF.

The chain is built from TRBV29-1 and TRBJ1-5; 7 nucleotides match TRBD1. Germline V gene data show CDR1 as SQVTM and CDR2 as ANQGSEA. J was trimmed by 0 bases and V by 7 bases; bases with no gene match: 3. This CDR3 is 13 amino acids long. CDR3 sequence reads: CSAGTDSNQPQHF. Written as DNA, the CDR3 is TGCAGCGCTGGGACAGATAGCAATCAGCCCCAGCATTTT.

The gene calls are TRBV4-1 and TRBJ2-2; D is possibly TRBD1 (5 bases). The CDR3 is 16 residues long. CDR1 is MGHRA, CDR2 YSYEKL, per germline. V shed 2 bases and J shed 0 bases, with 10 bases lying between them. CDR3 loop: CASSQPDTANTGELFF. The DNA for the CDR3 is TGCGCCAGCAGCCAACCGGACACTGCGAACACCGGGGAGCTGTTTTTT.

The J gene is TRBJ1-5, the V gene TRBV6-1; D may be TRBD1 (6 bases). V was pared by 3 bases and J by 7 bases, with 10 bases between. Germline CDR1 reads MNHNS; CDR2 reads SASEGT. CDR3 length: 13 amino acids. The DNA for the CDR3 is TGTGCCAGCAGTGACACAGGGATACAGCCCCAGCATTTT. It encodes CASSDTGIQPQHF.

The chain recombines TRBV27 with TRBJ2-7; 8 bases line up with TRBD1. In germline, CDR1 is MNHEY, CDR2 SMNVEV (reference sequence). V was pared by 6 bases and J by 4 bases, with 5 bases of the junction left unmatched. This CDR3 has 13 residues. CDR3 sequence (DNA): TGTGCCAGCAGCTCCCAGGGGGCTTACGAGCAGTACTTC. Protein sequence: CASSSQGAYEQYF.

The sample holds one count of this clone. The V and J genes are TRBV5-5 and TRBJ2-1, with D possibly TRBD2 on 6 matching bases. V lost 0 bases and J lost 1, with 11 bases in between. The CDR3 totals 16 residues. CDR1 is SGHKS and CDR2 is YYEKEE in the germline V gene (reference sequence). The DNA of the CDR3 is TGTGCCAGCAGCTTGGAGGCGGGAAGTTCCTACAATGAGCAGTTCTTC. Translation gives CASSLEAGSSYNEQFF.

J is TRBJ1-5 and V is TRBV19, with TRBD1 matching over 10 bases. CDR3 length: 14 residues. CDR1 is LNHDA, CDR2 SQIVND, per germline (reference sequence). The V and J ends lost 5 bases and 6 bases, in that order; junction bases with no gene match: 4. In DNA form, the CDR3 reads TGTGCCAGTAGTGCCGGGACAGGGGTTCAGCCCCAGCATTTT. It encodes CASSAGTGVQPQHF. Variable domain in full (rest from reference TRBV19 and TRBJ1-5): DGGITQSPKYLFRKEGQNVTLSCEQNLNHDAMYWYRQDPGQGLRLIYYSQIVNDFQKGDIAEGYSVSREKKESFPLTVTSAQKNPTAFYLCASSAGTGVQPQHFGDGTRLSIL.